This T cell receptor (beta chain) was obtained from a study of CD8 T cells in ankylosing spondylitis. Overall study findings and caveats: The authors found the disease-linked clones to be CD8+ and relatively rare in peripheral blood. In synovial fluid and blood from reactive arthritis, some motif variants were previously reported. Eight or nine highly homologous variants made up a TCR beta motif that seemed to typify ankylosing spondylitis blood.

As for this clonotype: The antigen is unknown. Since a much larger clone is just one base distant, this may be a read error.

In making TCR beta libraries, quantitative 5'-RACE with molecular barcodes was used. From the 5' RACE reads, TCRdb called clonotypes with MiXCR, one entry per CDR3 protein. The table records 100,000 to 150,000 distinct CDR3 sequences, around 9.7% of them present only once. The V gene's germline CDR1 is SGHKS and CDR2 YYEKEE (reference sequence). The trim removed 4 bases at V and 7 bases at J, leaving 14 bases unmatched. The CDR3 is 17 amino acids. This TCR was recovered from a male donor with ankylosing spondylitis or in good health (not recorded which). Sequencing was performed on blood, either unsorted or a sorted T cell fraction (not recorded which). The V gene is TRBV5-5, the J gene TRBJ2-2, with 9 nucleotides matching TRBD2. CDR3 loop: CASSGGGLAGSVGELFF. Here the CDR3 DNA reads TGTGCCAGCAGCGGCGGGGGCCTAGCGGGATCCGTCGGGGAGCTGTTTTTT.